This T cell receptor (beta chain) was sequenced in a study of vaccination effects on CD4 cells after COVID-19. Study results and limitations: After vaccination, at late timepoints, clones induced by infection and by vaccine contracted markedly.

ViraFEST assay sequencing came after antigen-specific CD4+ T cells were expanded with viral peptide pools. Culture proceeded for more than nine days, and CD4+ T cells were then isolated. The person had PCR-confirmed SARS-CoV-2 infection between March and December 2020. After two million PBMC were placed in each well, they were cultured with about 10 IU/ml IL-2 and approximately 10 ug/ml peptides. This clone was picked up a small number of times. Antigen specificity is unknown. The table came from immunoSEQ multiplex PCR; TCRdb's copy has only in-frame clones and leaves some out. Of some 40,000 clones detected, about three quarters appear once; the ten largest clones hold about a sixth. The sample was CD4+ T cells from PBMCs cultured with HCoV-NL63 spike peptides, taken before COVID-19 vaccination. The receptor comes from a human donor who had a prior SARS-CoV-2 infection.

For the CDR3, the DNA is TGTGCCAGCAGCCCCGGGGCCCTCAGTTCACCCCTCCACTTT. As protein: CASSPGALSSPLHF. This chain joins TRBV9 and TRBJ1-6, with D tentatively TRBD1 (5 bases). In germline, CDR1 is SGDLS, CDR2 YYNGEE. CDR3 length equals 14 residues. The V and J ends lost 4 bases and 9 bases respectively, with 14 bases between them.